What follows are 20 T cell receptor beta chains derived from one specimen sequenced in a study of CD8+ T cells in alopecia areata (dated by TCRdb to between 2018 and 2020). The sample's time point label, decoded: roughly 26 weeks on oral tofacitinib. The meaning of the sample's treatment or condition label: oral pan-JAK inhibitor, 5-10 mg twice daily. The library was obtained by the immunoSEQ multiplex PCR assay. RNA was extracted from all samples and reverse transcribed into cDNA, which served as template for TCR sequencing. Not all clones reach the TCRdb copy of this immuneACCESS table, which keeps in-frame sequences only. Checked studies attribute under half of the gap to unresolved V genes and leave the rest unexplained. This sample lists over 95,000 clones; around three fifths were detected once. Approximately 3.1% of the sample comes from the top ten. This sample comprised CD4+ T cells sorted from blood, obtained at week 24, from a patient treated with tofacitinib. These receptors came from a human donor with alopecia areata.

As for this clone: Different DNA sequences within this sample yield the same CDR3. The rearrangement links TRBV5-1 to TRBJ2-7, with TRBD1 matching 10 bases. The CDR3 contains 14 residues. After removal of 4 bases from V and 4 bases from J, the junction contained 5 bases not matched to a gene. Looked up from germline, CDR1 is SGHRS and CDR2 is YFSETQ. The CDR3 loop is CASSPDRGRYEQYF. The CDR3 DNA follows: TGCGCCAGCAGCCCGGACAGGGGGAGGTACGAGCAGTACTTC. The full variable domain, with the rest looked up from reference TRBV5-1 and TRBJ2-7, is KAGVTQTPRYLIKTRGQQVTLSCSPISGHRSVSWYQQTPGQGLQFLFEYFSETQRNKGNFPGRFSGRQFSNSRSEMNVSTLELGDSALYLCASSPDRGRYEQYFGPGTRLTVT.

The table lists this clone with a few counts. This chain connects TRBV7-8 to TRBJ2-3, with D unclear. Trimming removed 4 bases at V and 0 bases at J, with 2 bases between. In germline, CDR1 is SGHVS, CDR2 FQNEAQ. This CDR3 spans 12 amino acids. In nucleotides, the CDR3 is TGTGCCAGCAGCTCTAGCACAGATACGCAGTATTTT. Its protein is CASSSSTDTQYF.

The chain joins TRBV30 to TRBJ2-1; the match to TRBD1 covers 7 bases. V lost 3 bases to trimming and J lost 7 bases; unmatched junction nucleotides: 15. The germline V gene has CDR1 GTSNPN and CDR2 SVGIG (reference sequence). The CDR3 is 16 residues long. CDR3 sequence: CAWRGYGTGERNEQFF. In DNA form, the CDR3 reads TGTGCCTGGAGAGGGTACGGAACAGGGGAAAGAAATGAGCAGTTCTTC.

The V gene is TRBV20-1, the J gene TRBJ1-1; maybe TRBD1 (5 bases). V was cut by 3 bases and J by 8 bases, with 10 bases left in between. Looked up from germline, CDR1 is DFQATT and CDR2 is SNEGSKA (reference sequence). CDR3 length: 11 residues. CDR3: CSARGQSEAFF. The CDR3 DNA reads TGCAGTGCTAGGGGGCAATCGGAAGCTTTCTTT.

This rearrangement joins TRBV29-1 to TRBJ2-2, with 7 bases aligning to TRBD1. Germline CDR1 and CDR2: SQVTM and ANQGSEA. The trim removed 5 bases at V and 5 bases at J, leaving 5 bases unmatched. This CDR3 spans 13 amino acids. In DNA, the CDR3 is TGCAGCGTTCCGACAGGGTTTACCGGGGAGCTGTTTTTT. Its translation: CSVPTGFTGELFF.

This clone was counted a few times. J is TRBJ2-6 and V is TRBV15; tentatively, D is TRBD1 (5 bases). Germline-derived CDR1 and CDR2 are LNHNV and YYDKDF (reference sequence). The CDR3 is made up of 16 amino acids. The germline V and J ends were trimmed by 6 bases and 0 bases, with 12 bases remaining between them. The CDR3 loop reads CATSFDSSSGANVLTF. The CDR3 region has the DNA TGTGCCACCAGTTTCGACAGCTCCTCTGGGGCCAACGTCCTGACTTTC.

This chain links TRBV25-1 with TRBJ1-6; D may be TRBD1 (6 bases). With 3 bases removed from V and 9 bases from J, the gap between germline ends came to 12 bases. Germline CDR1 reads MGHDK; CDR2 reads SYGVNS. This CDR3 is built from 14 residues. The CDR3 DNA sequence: TGTGCCAGCAGTGATGGGGGCGCGGGTTCACCCCTCCACTTT. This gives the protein CASSDGGAGSPLHF.

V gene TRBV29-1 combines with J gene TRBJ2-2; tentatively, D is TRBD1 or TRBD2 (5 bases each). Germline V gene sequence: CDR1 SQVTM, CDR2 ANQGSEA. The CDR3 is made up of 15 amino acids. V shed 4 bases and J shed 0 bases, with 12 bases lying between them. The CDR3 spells CSVGWGSSNTGELFF. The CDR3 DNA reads TGCAGCGTTGGGTGGGGGAGTTCGAACACCGGGGAGCTGTTTTTT.

CDR3 bases: TGCGCCAGCAGCTTCGGACAGGGCTCCTACGAGCAGTACTTC. Translated, it gives CASSFGQGSYEQYF. The chain recombines TRBV5-1 with TRBJ2-7, with TRBD1 matching 8 bases. V dropped 2 bases and J dropped 0; count of bases not matched to a gene: 1. There are 14 residues in the CDR3. CDR1 and CDR2 from the germline V gene are SGHRS and YFSETQ.

The CDR3 DNA reads as TGTGCCAGCAGCGTAGACGGCAGAGGGTCACCCCTCCACTTT. Amino acids: CASSVDGRGSPLHF. This chain joins TRBV9 and TRBJ1-6; D gene unclear. There are 14 residues in the CDR3. V lost 0 bases and J lost 10, with 11 bases in between. Germline CDR1 is SGDLS and CDR2 is YYNGEE. The variable domain in full, completed from reference TRBV9 and TRBJ1-6, reads DSGVTQTPKHLITATGQRVTLRCSPRSGDLSVYWYQQSLDQGLQFLIQYYNGEERAKGNILERFSAQQFPDLHSELNLSSLELGDSALYFCASSVDGRGSPLHFGNGTRLTVT.

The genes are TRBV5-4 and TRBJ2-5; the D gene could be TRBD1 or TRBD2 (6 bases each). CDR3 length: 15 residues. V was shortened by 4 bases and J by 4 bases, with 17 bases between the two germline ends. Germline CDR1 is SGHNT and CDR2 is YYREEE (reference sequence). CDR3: CASSRQVGGLETQYF. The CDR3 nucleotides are TGTGCCAGCAGCCGACAGGTGGGGGGCCTAGAGACCCAGTACTTC.

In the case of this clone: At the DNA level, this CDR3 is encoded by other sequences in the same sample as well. CDR3 region: CASSLQETQYF. DNA for the CDR3: TGTGCCAGCAGCTTACAAGAGACCCAGTACTTC. The chain employs TRBV7-9 and TRBJ2-5; D remains unclear. V shed 2 bases and J shed 2 bases, with 0 bases lying between them. CDR1 is SEHNR and CDR2 is FQNEAQ in the germline V gene (reference sequence). This CDR3 has 11 amino acids.

The DNA of the CDR3 is TGTGCCAGCAGAGAGACAGGGGTAGCGGGGGGGCCTGAGGAGCTGTTTTTT. It translates to CASRETGVAGGPEELFF. This sequence joins TRBV27 and TRBJ2-2; 11 nucleotides agree with TRBD2. The ends lost 6 bases at V and 10 bases at J; junction bases unmatched: 16. Germline V gene data show CDR1 as MNHEY and CDR2 as SMNVEV (reference sequence). The CDR3 contains 17 residues.

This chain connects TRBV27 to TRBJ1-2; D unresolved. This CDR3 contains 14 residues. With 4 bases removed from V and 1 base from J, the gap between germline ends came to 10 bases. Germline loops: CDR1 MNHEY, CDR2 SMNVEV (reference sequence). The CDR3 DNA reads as TGTGCCAGCAGTTCGGGCGGACTTAACTATGGCTACACCTTC. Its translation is CASSSGGLNYGYTF.

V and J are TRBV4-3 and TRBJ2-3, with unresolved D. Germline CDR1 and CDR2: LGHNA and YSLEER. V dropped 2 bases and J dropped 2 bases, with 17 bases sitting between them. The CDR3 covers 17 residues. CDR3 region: CASSQSPAHPNTDTQYF. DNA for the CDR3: TGCGCCAGCAGCCAATCCCCCGCGCACCCGAACACAGATACGCAGTATTTT.

CDR3 sequence reads: CASSQTDGYTF. The CDR3 DNA reads as TGTGCCAGCAGCCAGACGGATGGCTACACCTTC. This chain links TRBV7-2 with TRBJ1-2; D unresolved. V shed 5 bases and J shed 6 bases, with 7 bases lying between them. CDR1 is SGHTA and CDR2 is FQGNSA in the germline V gene. This CDR3 is 11 amino acids long.

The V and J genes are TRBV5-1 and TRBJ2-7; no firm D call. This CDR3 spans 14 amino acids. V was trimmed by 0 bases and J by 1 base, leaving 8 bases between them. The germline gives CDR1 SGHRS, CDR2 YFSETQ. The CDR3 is CASSLEASSYEQYF. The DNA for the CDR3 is TGCGCCAGCAGCTTGGAGGCCAGTTCCTACGAGCAGTACTTC.

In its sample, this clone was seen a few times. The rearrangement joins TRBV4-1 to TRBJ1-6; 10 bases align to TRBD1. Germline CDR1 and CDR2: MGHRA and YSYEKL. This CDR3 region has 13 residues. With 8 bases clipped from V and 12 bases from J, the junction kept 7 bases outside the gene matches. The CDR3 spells CASGRQGAKPLHF. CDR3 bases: TGCGCCAGCGGTCGACAGGGGGCAAAACCCCTCCACTTT.

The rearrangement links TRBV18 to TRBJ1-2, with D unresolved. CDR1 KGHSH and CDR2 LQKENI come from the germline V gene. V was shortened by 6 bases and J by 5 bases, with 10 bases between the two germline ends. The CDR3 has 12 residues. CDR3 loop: CASSPGGYGYTF. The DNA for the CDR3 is TGTGCCAGCTCCCCCGGAGGATATGGCTACACCTTC.

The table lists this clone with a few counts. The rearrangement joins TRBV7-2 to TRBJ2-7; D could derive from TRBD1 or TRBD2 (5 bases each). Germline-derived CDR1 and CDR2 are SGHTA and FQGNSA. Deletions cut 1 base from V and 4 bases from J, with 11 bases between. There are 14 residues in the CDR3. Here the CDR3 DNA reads TGTGCCAGCAGCTTAGGGGGGACCAAATACGAGCAGTACTTC. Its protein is CASSLGGTKYEQYF.